The rows below give T cell receptor beta chains drawn from one sample of a study of early T cells in non-severe SARS-CoV-2 infection. Each CDR3 protein is one row after TCRdb ran MiXCR on the 5' RACE reads. The sample has 46,000 or so distinct CDR3 sequences, about 7% seen once. Sequenced sample: whole blood. These receptors came from an adult who was a healthcare worker with PCR-confirmed SARS-CoV-2 infection or an uninfected control (not recorded which). The conserved cysteine and the conserved F or W are not part of the CDR3 here. Each record gives: J gene, V gene, CDR3 protein.

TRBJ1-2,TRBV4-3,ASSQAPIGQGAVYGYT
TRBJ2-7,TRBV20-1,SARVAPSAYEQY
TRBJ2-7,TRBV11-2,ASSLDPGKTYEQY
TRBJ1-6,TRBV12-3/TRBV12-4,ASRTDDYSPLH
TRBJ1-2,TRBV9,ASSAQRLSYGYT
TRBJ1-5,TRBV20-1,SAREQIGQPQH
TRBJ2-2,TRBV7-8,ASSSGLPSGELF
TRBJ2-7,TRBV20-1,SALDSPYEQY
TRBJ2-7,TRBV29-1,SVVPSQARAFGYEQY
TRBJ1-3,TRBV28,ASSTLDRTTSGNTIY
TRBJ2-5,TRBV5-1,ASSSRTSGIQETQY
TRBJ1-4,TRBV5-1,ASSGLGASSATNEKLF
TRBJ2-1,TRBV7-6,ASTLQAGPYNEQF
TRBJ2-5,TRBV10-3,AIKESGGQETQY
TRBJ1-5,TRBV20-1,SARESLAQPQH
TRBJ2-1,TRBV29-1,SVEDFRPEQF
TRBJ1-5,TRBV30,AWSPDGGWGNQPQH
TRBJ2-7,TRBV20-1,SARGLAPSYEQY
TRBJ1-4,TRBV20-1,SAPDGRTTNEKLF
TRBJ1-1,TRBV12-3/TRBV12-4,ASTVGGGFTEAF
TRBJ2-7,TRBV7-2,ASSPSSGQSYEQY
TRBJ2-5,TRBV29-1,SVYSGAGETQY
TRBJ2-1,TRBV19,ASSQTSGWSSYNEQF
TRBJ1-1,TRBV28,ASSFWERGNTEAF
TRBJ2-3,TRBV24-1,ATSDPDRGPRTDTQY
TRBJ1-3,TRBV12-3/TRBV12-4,ASSPDRGGNTIY
TRBJ1-1,TRBV12-3/TRBV12-4,ASSLRTGGRGAF
TRBJ1-6,TRBV20-1,SARAHREDAYSPLH
TRBJ2-7,TRBV28,ASSLTGTNYEQY
TRBJ2-1,TRBV27,ASSLPSGSYNEQF
TRBJ2-1,TRBV6-5,ASSYSVKRRYNEQF
TRBJ1-1,TRBV20-1,SALLMNTEAF
TRBJ1-1,TRBV20-1,SARPPSGFDAVTTEAF
TRBJ2-1,TRBV18,ASSRGVVENEQF
TRBJ2-3,TRBV27,ASSVPSTDTQY
TRBJ2-3,TRBV9,ASSVEPFLGGDTQY
TRBJ2-3,TRBV9,ASSVSSGGSDTQY
TRBJ2-2,TRBV11-2,ASRSSTGELF
TRBJ2-7,TRBV28,ASSLPSGRRGEQY
TRBJ2-7,TRBV29-1,SVNGGHYEQY
TRBJ2-3,TRBV12-3/TRBV12-4,ASSPSTDTQY
TRBJ1-2,TRBV5-1,ASSLGPVQGYT
TRBJ1-5,TRBV6-2/TRBV6-3,ASSLMGDNQPQH
TRBJ2-7,TRBV3-1,ASSPRWGLVGHEQY
TRBJ2-1,TRBV7-8,ASSLVPQGLGYNEQF
TRBJ1-5,TRBV3-2,ASSQTGQTFSNQPQH
TRBJ2-7,TRBV7-3,ASSWRTSGESYEQY
TRBJ2-7,TRBV2,ASSEVTGTVSYEQY
TRBJ1-6,TRBV20-1,SARVSYNSPLH
TRBJ2-2,TRBV20-1,SARDGEGRDTGELF
TRBJ2-3,TRBV20-1,SARLENRDTQY
TRBJ2-7,TRBV29-1,SAEVGSSYEQY
TRBJ2-1,TRBV4-1,ASSPDRGPYNEQF